A single sample gave rise to the 27 T cell receptor beta chains below, sequenced in a study of control samples from healthy donors and cancer patients. The method was immunoSEQ multiplex PCR; TCRdb's version includes in-frame clones alone and lacks a portion of them. The sample holds 170,000 or so clones, about 90% seen once. The specimen was blood. The receptors originated from a woman aged 40 to 50 in good health.

The J gene is TRBJ1-2, the V gene TRBV5-1; 12 bases map to TRBD1. J was trimmed by 5 bases and V by 3 bases; bases with no gene match: 5. The CDR3 consists of 15 residues. Germline V gene sequence: CDR1 SGHRS, CDR2 YFSETQ. The CDR3 sequence: CASSWGQGANYGYTF. The CDR3 DNA follows: TGCGCCAGCAGCTGGGGACAGGGGGCGAATTATGGCTACACCTTC.

The V gene is TRBV9, the J gene TRBJ1-4, with 7 bases matching TRBD1. Losses at the gene ends were 4 bases for V and 6 bases for J; bases not matched to a gene: 6. Germline V gene lookup returns CDR1 SGDLS and CDR2 YYNGEE. This CDR3 is built from 14 residues. The CDR3 DNA reads as TGTGCCAGCAGCTCTCGACAGGGAGATGAAAAACTGTTTTTT. It codes for CASSSRQGDEKLFF.

The chain recombines TRBV25-1 with TRBJ1-1; 7 bases fit TRBD1. The CDR3 consists of 14 residues. Germline V lookup: CDR1 MGHDK, CDR2 SYGVNS. After removal of 1 base from V and 5 bases from J, the junction contained 4 bases not matched to a gene. The CDR3 loop is CASSEFETGTEAFF. The CDR3 DNA reads as TGTGCCAGCAGTGAATTTGAGACAGGGACTGAAGCTTTCTTT.

The chain is built from TRBV10-3 and TRBJ2-1; 8 bases align to TRBD2. Trimming at V came to 4 bases and at J to 10 bases, leaving 6 bases not matched to a gene. CDR1 and CDR2 (germline): ENHRY, SYGVKD. The CDR3 sequence is 13 residues long. This chain's CDR3 is CAISGTSYREQFF. The CDR3 DNA follows: TGTGCCATCAGTGGGACTAGCTACCGCGAGCAGTTCTTC.

Of note for this clone: The same CDR3 can be traced to other DNA sequences in this sample. The chain employs TRBV5-1 and TRBJ1-5; TRBD1 might be the D (6 bases). Germline assignment: CDR1 SGHRS and CDR2 YFSETQ. Trimming left V 0 bases short and J 6 bases short, with 7 bases between. This CDR3 spans 13 amino acids. CDR3 DNA: TGCGCCAGCAGCTTGGAAGGGGGTCAGCCCCAGCATTTT. Encoded protein: CASSLEGGQPQHF.

V gene TRBV2 combines with J gene TRBJ2-1; 9 bases map to TRBD2. Trimming removed 6 bases from V and 9 bases from J; junction bases left unmatched: 15. Germline V lookup: CDR1 SNHLY, CDR2 FYNNEI. The CDR3 is made up of 16 amino acids. CDR3 sequence: CASRHAPGGGASEQFF. The CDR3 DNA sequence: TGTGCCAGCAGGCACGCCCCTGGCGGGGGGGCCTCTGAGCAGTTCTTC.

The gene calls are TRBV5-6 and TRBJ2-5; 7 nucleotides agree with TRBD1. There are 14 residues in the CDR3. Germline CDR1 SGHDT, CDR2 YYEEEE. With 1 base clipped from V and 4 bases from J, the junction kept 4 bases outside the gene matches. Here the CDR3 DNA reads TGTGCCAGCAGCTTGAGGGGGCTAGGAGAGACCCAGTACTTC. Amino acids: CASSLRGLGETQYF.

This clone was counted only a few times. J is TRBJ1-2 and V is TRBV6-2 or TRBV6-3, with TRBD1 matching over 7 bases. Germline CDR1 and CDR2: MNHEY and SVGEGT. Trimming removed 4 bases from V and 8 bases from J; junction bases left unmatched: 16. There are 16 residues in the CDR3. CDR3: CASSSTPGQSTKGYTF. As DNA, the CDR3 is TGTGCCAGCAGTTCTACACCGGGACAGTCGACTAAAGGCTACACCTTC.

The chain links TRBV4-1 to TRBJ2-1; D is tentatively TRBD1 or TRBD2 (6 bases each). The germline CDR1 and CDR2 sequences are MGHRA and YSYEKL. Trimming removed 4 bases at V and 4 bases at J, with 17 bases between. The CDR3 sequence is 16 residues long. This CDR3 is CASSRMGGPAYNEQFF. CDR3 nucleotide sequence: TGCGCCAGCAGCCGAATGGGGGGCCCGGCGTACAATGAGCAGTTCTTC.

This rearrangement joins TRBV4-1 to TRBJ1-2, with D hard to call. V shed 0 bases and J shed 8 bases, with 16 bases lying between them. The germline V gene encodes CDR1 MGHRA and CDR2 YSYEKL. The CDR3 covers 15 residues. As DNA, the CDR3 is TGCGCCAGCAGCCAAGAGGAAGGTCTCCTTAGCGGCTACACCTTC. Translation: CASSQEEGLLSGYTF.

This chain links TRBV2 with TRBJ1-2, with D tentatively TRBD1 (5 bases). Trimming removed 5 bases from V and 4 bases from J, with 14 bases in between. The CDR3 contains 14 residues. The germline CDR1 and CDR2 sequences are SNHLY and FYNNEI. The CDR3 region has the DNA TGTGCCAGCAGTCCGCAGCAGGACACCTATGGCTACACCTTC. As protein: CASSPQQDTYGYTF. Full variable domain (remainder filled in from reference TRBV2 and TRBJ1-2): EPEVTQTPSHQVTQMGQEVILRCVPISNHLYFYWYRQILGQKVEFLVSFYNNEISEKSEIFDDQFSVERPDGSNFTLKIRSTKLEDSAMYFCASSPQQDTYGYTFGSGTRLTVV.

This clone was recorded once. The CDR3 bases are TGTGCCAGCAGCCCGGGGGGGCTAGTTGGTACCGGGGAGCTGTTTTTT. Protein: CASSPGGLVGTGELFF. The rearrangement uses TRBV3-1 (or the pseudogene TRBV3-2) and TRBJ2-2; TRBD2 agrees at 8 bases. J gave up 5 bases and V 4 bases, and 9 bases lay outside the gene matches. Germline values: CDR1 LGHDT, CDR2 YNNKEL (reference sequence). The CDR3 has 16 residues.

The rearrangement links TRBV3-1 (or the pseudogene TRBV3-2) to TRBJ1-6; D not certain. The CDR3 is 13 amino acids. Trimming cost V 1 base and J 8 bases, with 6 bases left between them. Germline V gene sequence: CDR1 LGHDT, CDR2 YNNKEL (reference sequence). CDR3 sequence: CASSQADYSPLHF. CDR3 DNA sequence: TGTGCCAGCAGCCAAGCCGATTATTCACCCCTCCACTTT.

The rearrangement uses TRBV7-7 and TRBJ1-3; no reliable D call. The CDR3 contains 15 residues. The germline V gene has CDR1 SSHAT and CDR2 FNYEAQ (reference sequence). Trimming pared 0 bases from V and 0 bases from J, leaving 6 bases between. CDR3 residues: CASSLAEGSGNTIYF. The CDR3 DNA reads as TGTGCCAGCAGCTTAGCGGAGGGCTCTGGAAACACCATATATTTT.

The chain couples TRBV5-6 to TRBJ2-7, with D tentatively TRBD1 (5 bases). The CDR3 totals 14 residues. The V gene lost 0 bases and the J gene lost 2 bases, with 9 bases spanning the gap. Per germline, CDR1 SGHDT and CDR2 YYEEEE. The CDR3 reads CASSLAGFTYEQYF. The CDR3 DNA reads TGTGCCAGCAGCTTGGCAGGGTTTACCTACGAGCAGTACTTC.

V is TRBV5-1 and J is TRBJ2-3, with 7 nucleotides matching TRBD2. The CDR3 is 13 amino acids. V was clipped by 0 bases and J by 6 bases; unmatched bases: 1. CDR1 is SGHRS, CDR2 YFSETQ, per germline. The CDR3 is CASSLAREDTQYF. The CDR3 DNA reads TGCGCCAGCAGCTTGGCGCGGGAGGATACGCAGTATTTT.

This clone was seen a handful of times. This rearrangement joins TRBV11-3 to TRBJ2-1; D is perhaps TRBD1 (6 bases). The germline V gene has CDR1 SGHNT and CDR2 YENEEA. The CDR3 covers 16 residues. The V gene lost 4 bases and the J gene lost 10 bases, with 23 bases spanning the gap. CDR3 in DNA: TGTGCCAGCAGCTACAGCCACGGGGTGGGGGCAGGAGAGCAGTTCTTC. It encodes CASSYSHGVGAGEQFF.

The chain joins TRBV4-1 to TRBJ1-1; D gene ambiguous. The germline V gene encodes CDR1 MGHRA and CDR2 YSYEKL. The CDR3 runs 13 residues. Trimming removed 0 bases from V and 7 bases from J, with 9 bases in between. CDR3 amino acids: CASSQDRGNEAFF. The CDR3 nucleotides are TGCGCCAGCAGCCAAGATCGAGGTAATGAAGCTTTCTTT.

V and J are TRBV6-5 and TRBJ1-1; 9 bases map to TRBD1. Germline loops: CDR1 MNHEY, CDR2 SVGAGI. The V and J ends lost 8 bases and 4 bases, in that order; junction bases with no gene match: 8. The CDR3 totals 14 residues. DNA for the CDR3: TGTGCCAGCGATTACAGGGGGCGGGTCACTGAAGCTTTCTTT. It codes for CASDYRGRVTEAFF.

This clone was observed once. This chain uses TRBV14 with TRBJ2-1; the D gene is possibly TRBD2 (6 bases). CDR1 is SGHDN, CDR2 FVKESK, per germline. This CDR3 comprises 15 residues. V lost 8 bases, J lost 7 bases, and 21 bases lay in between. In nucleotides, the CDR3 is TGTGCCAGCCGGGGGACGGACCCCCCGGGGAATGAGCAGTTCTTC. This gives the protein CASRGTDPPGNEQFF.

This clone has just a few counts. This chain uses TRBV15 with TRBJ1-5; unclear D gene. This CDR3 region has 14 residues. Germline V gene data show CDR1 as LNHNV and CDR2 as YYDKDF (reference sequence). The V gene lost 3 bases and the J gene lost 1 base, with 7 bases spanning the gap. The CDR3 here is CATSRDTSNQPQHF. The CDR3 bases are TGTGCCACCAGCAGGGATACGAGCAATCAGCCCCAGCATTTT.

The rearrangement uses TRBV28 and TRBJ2-7; 9 bases are a match to TRBD1. V was clipped by 6 bases and J by 3 bases; unmatched bases: 3. Germline V lookup: CDR1 MDHEN, CDR2 SYDVKM. The length of the CDR3 is 13 residues. Here the CDR3 reads CASRRDRDYEQYF. The CDR3 DNA sequence: TGTGCCAGCAGGAGGGACAGGGACTACGAGCAGTACTTC.

The rearrangement joins TRBV27 to TRBJ1-5; weak D call: TRBD1 (6 bases). This CDR3 comprises 13 residues. Germline CDR1 is MNHEY and CDR2 is SMNVEV (reference sequence). V was trimmed by 3 bases and J by 5 bases, leaving 8 bases between them. This chain's CDR3 is CASSFAGDQPQHF. CDR3 DNA: TGTGCCAGCAGTTTCGCAGGGGATCAGCCCCAGCATTTT.

The chain couples TRBV2 to TRBJ2-1; D is ambiguous. V was pared by 6 bases and J by 9 bases, with 6 bases between. The CDR3 has 10 residues. CDR1 and CDR2 (germline): SNHLY, FYNNEI. This chain's CDR3 is CASRGSEQFF. The CDR3 DNA reads TGTGCCAGCAGGGGCAGTGAGCAGTTCTTC.

This clone was found a few times. The CDR3, as DNA: TGTGCCAGCTGTCGCTTAGGTTCACCCCTCCACTTT. Its translation is CASCRLGSPLHF. The chain links TRBV11-2 to TRBJ1-6; D call uncertain. V lost 8 bases and J 9 bases, leaving 11 bases between the germline ends. The CDR3 is made up of 12 amino acids. Germline CDR1 is SGHAT and CDR2 is FQNNGV.

The V and J genes are TRBV29-1 and TRBJ2-5; 9 bases map to TRBD1. V shed 4 bases, J shed 5 bases, and the junction held 11 bases outside the gene matches. Germline V gene lookup returns CDR1 SQVTM and CDR2 ANQGSEA. The CDR3 length is 15 residues. CDR3 in amino acids: CSVGKGDRVYETQYF. CDR3 sequence (DNA): TGCAGCGTTGGCAAGGGGGACAGGGTCTACGAGACCCAGTACTTC.

As for this clone: A much larger clone is a single base away; this may be a read error. The sample has other DNA sequences that encode this CDR3 too. The rearrangement joins TRBV5-1 to TRBJ2-5, with 13 bases that match TRBD2. CDR3 length: 16 amino acids. Looked up from germline, CDR1 is SGHRS and CDR2 is YFSETQ. V gave up 0 bases and J gave up 1 base; unmatched junction bases: 0. The CDR3 sequence is CASSLGLAGGQETQYF. The CDR3 DNA is TGCGCCAGCAGCTTGGGACTAGCGGGGGGCCAAGAGACCCAGTACTTC.